This TCR beta chain comes out of a study of PD-1 blockade in mismatch repair-deficient tumors. Study as a whole: Enrolled about 2013-2016, patients had progressing, pretreated mismatch repair-deficient cancers of around 12 types. Study outcomes and limitations: After pembrolizumab, tumor-resident clones rose rapidly, then generally contracted before radiologic responses.

Produced via immunoSEQ multiplex PCR; TCRdb's table is partial and in-frame only. The sample holds around 37,000 clones, approximately 80% seen once. With respect to this clone: Its antigen remains unidentified.

V lost 5 bases to trimming and J lost 4 bases, with 13 bases between them. The length of the CDR3 is 14 residues. The germline CDR1 and CDR2 sequences are SEHNR and FQNEAQ (reference sequence). Every patient had mismatch repair deficiency by PCR or immunohistochemistry. TCR sequencing covered a few patients who responded to pembrolizumab. The sequencing here drew on PBMCs, taken less than 40 weeks after starting pembrolizumab. The chain has TRBV7-9 and TRBJ2-3, with D tentatively TRBD2 (6 bases). The receptor's source is an adult with mismatch repair-deficient cancer. The CDR3 protein is CASSPFRDSDTQYF. The CDR3 coding sequence is TGTGCCAGCAGCCCTTTTCGGGACTCAGATACGCAGTATTTT.